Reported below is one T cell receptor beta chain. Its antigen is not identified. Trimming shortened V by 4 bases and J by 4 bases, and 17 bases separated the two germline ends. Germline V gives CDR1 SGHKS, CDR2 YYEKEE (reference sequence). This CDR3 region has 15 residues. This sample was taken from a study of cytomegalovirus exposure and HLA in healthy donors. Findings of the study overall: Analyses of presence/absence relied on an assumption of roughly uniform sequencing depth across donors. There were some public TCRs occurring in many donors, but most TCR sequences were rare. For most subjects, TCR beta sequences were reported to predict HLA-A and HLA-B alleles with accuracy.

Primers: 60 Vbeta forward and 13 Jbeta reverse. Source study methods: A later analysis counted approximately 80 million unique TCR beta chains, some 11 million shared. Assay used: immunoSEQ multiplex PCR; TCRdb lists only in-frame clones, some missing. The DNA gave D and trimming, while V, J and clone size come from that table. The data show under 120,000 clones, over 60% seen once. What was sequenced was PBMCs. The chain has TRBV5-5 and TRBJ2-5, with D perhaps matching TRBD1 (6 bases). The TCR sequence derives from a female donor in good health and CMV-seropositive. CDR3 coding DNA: TGTGCCAGCAGCCGCACAGGGTTAGGCCGAGAGACCCAGTACTTC. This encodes CASSRTGLGRETQYF.